These 9 T cell receptor beta chains came from one sample sequenced in a study of T cells in Graves' hyperthyroidism and ophthalmopathy. Amplification of TCR beta CDR3 regions was performed using RNA transcripts as template. With the HTBI primer set, the TCR CDR3 went through a first round of RT-PCR. TCRdb ran MiXCR on the multiplex PCR reads and lists one entry per CDR3 protein. This sample yields about 570,000 distinct CDR3 sequences, of which roughly 50% are seen a single time; roughly 20% belongs to the top ten. Sequencing input: peripheral blood or thyroid tissue (not recorded which). The receptors shown here come from an adult woman with Graves' disease, either hyperthyroidism or ophthalmopathy (not recorded which).

This clonotype was seen many times. V usage is TRBV6-1 and J usage is TRBJ2-7, with D unresolved. Germline V CDR1 and CDR2: MNHNS, SASEGT. This CDR3 spans 13 amino acids. Trimming removed 7 bases from V and 0 bases from J, with 10 bases in between. CDR3 sequence: CASTVDASYEQYF. In DNA, the CDR3 is TGTGCCAGCACGGTCGACGCCTCCTACGAGCAGTACTTC.

This clonotype showed up many times. The V and J genes are TRBV4-1 and TRBJ1-5; a possible D gene is TRBD1 (6 bases). V was clipped by 3 bases and J by 3 bases, with 12 bases between them. Germline V lookup: CDR1 MGHRA, CDR2 YSYEKL. The CDR3 runs 15 residues. CDR3 nucleotides: TGCGCCAGCAGCCAGGACAGACAGTCCAATCAGCCCCAGCATTTT. Its protein product is CASSQDRQSNQPQHF.

V usage is TRBV29-1 and J usage is TRBJ2-5; weak D call: TRBD2 (6 bases). The CDR3 sequence is 16 residues long. The V gene lost 4 bases and the J gene lost 2 bases, with 20 bases spanning the gap. Per germline, CDR1 SQVTM and CDR2 ANQGSEA. The CDR3 region is CSVVPRAGSPQETQYF. Here the CDR3 DNA reads TGCAGCGTTGTCCCTCGGGCGGGGAGCCCACAAGAGACCCAGTACTTC.

The table lists this clonotype with many counts. The chain joins TRBV20-1 to TRBJ1-6; no firm D call. V was shortened by 4 bases and J by 4 bases, with 11 bases between the two germline ends. The germline V gene has CDR1 DFQATT and CDR2 SNEGSKA (reference sequence). The CDR3 runs to 14 residues. Here the CDR3 reads CSATLGEYNSPLHF. DNA for the CDR3: TGCAGTGCTACCCTCGGGGAGTATAATTCACCCCTCCACTTT.

The chain uses TRBV9 and TRBJ1-6; TRBD1 matches 8 bases. The CDR3 is 14 amino acids. The germline gives CDR1 SGDLS, CDR2 YYNGEE. V shed 3 bases, J shed 10 bases, and the junction held 6 bases outside the gene matches. The CDR3 reads CASSGGQESSPLHF. The DNA for the CDR3 is TGTGCCAGCAGCGGGGGACAGGAGAGCTCACCCCTCCACTTT.

There are many counts of this clonotype. CDR3 nucleotide sequence: TGTGCCAGCGCAGAGGGTACTATCGACGAGCAGTACTTC. It translates to CASAEGTIDEQYF. The chain combines TRBV12-3 or TRBV12-4 with TRBJ2-7, with a tentative D call TRBD2 (5 bases). Between the trimmed V and J ends, which lost 8 bases and 5 bases, there was a span of 16 bases. The CDR3 runs 13 residues.

The genes are TRBV5-1 and TRBJ2-7; TRBD2 matches 13 bases. Germline V lookup: CDR1 SGHRS, CDR2 YFSETQ. V shed 6 bases, J shed 4 bases, and the junction held 13 bases outside the gene matches. The CDR3 is 17 residues long. In DNA, the CDR3 is TGCGCCAGCACGGACAGAGGACTAGCGGGAGAAAAATACGAGCAGTACTTC. Its translation is CASTDRGLAGEKYEQYF.

At least ten counts were recorded for this clonotype. V is TRBV19 and J is TRBJ1-5; D gene unclear. The ends were cut back, 5 bases at V and 7 bases at J, with 15 bases in the middle. The germline V gene encodes CDR1 LNHDA and CDR2 SQIVND (reference sequence). The CDR3 runs to 14 residues. CDR3 DNA: TGTGCCAGTAGTTCGGTAAGCTCACGCCAGCCCCAGCATTTT. As protein: CASSSVSSRQPQHF.

V and J are TRBV29-1 and TRBJ2-7, with 7 bases matching TRBD2. CDR1 is SQVTM, CDR2 ANQGSEA, per germline. With 8 bases clipped from V and 4 bases from J, the junction kept 8 bases outside the gene matches. There are 12 residues in the CDR3. CDR3 amino acids: CSISGLPYEQYF. In DNA, the CDR3 is TGCAGCATTAGCGGGCTTCCATACGAGCAGTACTTC.